Included here is one T cell receptor beta chain sequence, with context. Its matching antigen is unknown. The germline CDR1 and CDR2 sequences are MNHEY and SVGAGI. The V and J ends lost 2 bases and 0 bases respectively, with 11 bases between them. This CDR3 has 15 residues. The sample comes from a study of cytomegalovirus exposure and HLA in healthy donors. Study results and limitations: A further, later analysis showed that HLA-associated TCR beta chains (compared with equally common others) were more clonally expanded. Sequences of the TCR beta chain were said to predict the HLA-A and HLA-B alleles of most subjects accurately.

The PCR had 60 Vbeta and 13 Jbeta primers. Assay used: immunoSEQ multiplex PCR; TCRdb lists only in-frame clones, some missing. The table shows 100,000 to 150,000 clones, with around 72% occurring only once. Sequenced: PBMCs. The J gene is TRBJ2-7, the V gene TRBV6-5; tentative D call: TRBD1 (6 bases). The receptor's source is a man between 25 and 39 years old in good health and CMV-seronegative. CDR3 DNA: TGTGCCAGCAGTTACACGCCGACAGGCTCCTACGAGCAGTACTTC. The encoded protein is CASSYTPTGSYEQYF.